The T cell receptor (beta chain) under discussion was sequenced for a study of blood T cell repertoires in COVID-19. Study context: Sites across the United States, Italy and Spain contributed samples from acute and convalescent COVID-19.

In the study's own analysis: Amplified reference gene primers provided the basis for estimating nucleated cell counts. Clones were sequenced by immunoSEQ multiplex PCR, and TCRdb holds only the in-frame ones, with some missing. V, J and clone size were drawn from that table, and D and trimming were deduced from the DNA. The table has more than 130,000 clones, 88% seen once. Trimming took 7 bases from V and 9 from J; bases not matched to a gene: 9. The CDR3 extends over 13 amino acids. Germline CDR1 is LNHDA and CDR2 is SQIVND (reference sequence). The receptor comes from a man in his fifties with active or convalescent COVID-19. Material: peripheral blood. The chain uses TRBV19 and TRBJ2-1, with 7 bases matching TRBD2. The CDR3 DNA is TGTGCCAGTAACCCCGGGACTAAGGGTGAGCAGTTCTTC. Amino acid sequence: CASNPGTKGEQFF.